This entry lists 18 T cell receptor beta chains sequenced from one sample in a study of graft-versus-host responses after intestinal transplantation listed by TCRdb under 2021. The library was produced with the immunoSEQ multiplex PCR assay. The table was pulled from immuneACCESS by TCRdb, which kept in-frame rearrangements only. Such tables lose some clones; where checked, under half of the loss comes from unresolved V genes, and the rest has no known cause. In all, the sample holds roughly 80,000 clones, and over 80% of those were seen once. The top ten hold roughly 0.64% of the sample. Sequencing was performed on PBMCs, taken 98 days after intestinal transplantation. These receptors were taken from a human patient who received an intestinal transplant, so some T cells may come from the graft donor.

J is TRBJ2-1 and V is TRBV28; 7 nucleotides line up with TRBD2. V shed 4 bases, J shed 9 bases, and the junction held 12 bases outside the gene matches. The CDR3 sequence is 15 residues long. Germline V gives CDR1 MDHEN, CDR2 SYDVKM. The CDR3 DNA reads TGTGCCAGCAGTTGGGAGCGGGAACAATACCCTGAGCAGTTCTTC. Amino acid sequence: CASSWEREQYPEQFF.

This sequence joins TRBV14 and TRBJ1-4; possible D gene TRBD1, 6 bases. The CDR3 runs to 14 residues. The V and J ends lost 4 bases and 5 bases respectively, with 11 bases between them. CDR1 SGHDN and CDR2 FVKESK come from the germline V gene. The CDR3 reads CASSPGDWNEKLFF. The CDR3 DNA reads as TGTGCCAGCAGCCCAGGGGATTGGAATGAAAAACTGTTTTTT.

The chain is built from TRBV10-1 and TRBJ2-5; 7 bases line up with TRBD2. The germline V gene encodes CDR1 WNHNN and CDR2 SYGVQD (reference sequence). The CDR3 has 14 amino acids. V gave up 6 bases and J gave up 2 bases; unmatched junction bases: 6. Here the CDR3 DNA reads TGCGCCAGCAGCTCGACTAGCCAACAAGAGACCCAGTACTTC. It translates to CASSSTSQQETQYF.

In DNA, the CDR3 is TGTGCCAGCAGTGAACTAACAGGCAGGGGGAACGAGCAGTACTTC. This encodes CASSELTGRGNEQYF. The genes are TRBV6-1 and TRBJ2-7; 7 bases are shared with TRBD1. J gave up 5 bases and V 2 bases, and 9 bases lay outside the gene matches. The CDR3 consists of 15 residues. The germline gives CDR1 MNHNS, CDR2 SASEGT.

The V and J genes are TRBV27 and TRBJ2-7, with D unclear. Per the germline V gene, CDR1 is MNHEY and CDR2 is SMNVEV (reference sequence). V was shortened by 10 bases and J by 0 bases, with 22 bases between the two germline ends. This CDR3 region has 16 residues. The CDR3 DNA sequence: TGTGCCACCCAAGCCCACCTTATAAGGGTCTCCTACGAGCAGTACTTC. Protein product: CATQAHLIRVSYEQYF.

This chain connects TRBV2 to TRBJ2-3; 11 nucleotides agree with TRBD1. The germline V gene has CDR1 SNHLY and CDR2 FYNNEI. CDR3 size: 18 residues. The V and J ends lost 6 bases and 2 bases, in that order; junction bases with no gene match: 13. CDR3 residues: CASRGIMGQGDFTDTQYF. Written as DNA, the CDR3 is TGTGCCAGCAGGGGTATCATGGGACAGGGGGATTTCACAGATACGCAGTATTTT.

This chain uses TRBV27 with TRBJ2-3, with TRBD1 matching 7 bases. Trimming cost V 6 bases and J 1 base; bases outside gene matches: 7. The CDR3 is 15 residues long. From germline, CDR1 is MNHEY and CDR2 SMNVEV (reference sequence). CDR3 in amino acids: CASRCRDRCTDTQYF. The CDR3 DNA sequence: TGTGCCAGCAGGTGTAGGGACAGATGCACAGATACGCAGTATTTT.

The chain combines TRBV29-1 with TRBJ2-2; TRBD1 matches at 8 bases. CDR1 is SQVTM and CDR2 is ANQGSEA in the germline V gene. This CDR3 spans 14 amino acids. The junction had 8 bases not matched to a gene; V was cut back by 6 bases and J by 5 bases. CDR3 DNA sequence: TGCAGCGTCCCGGACAGGGCAGGGACCGGGGAGCTGTTTTTT. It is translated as CSVPDRAGTGELFF.

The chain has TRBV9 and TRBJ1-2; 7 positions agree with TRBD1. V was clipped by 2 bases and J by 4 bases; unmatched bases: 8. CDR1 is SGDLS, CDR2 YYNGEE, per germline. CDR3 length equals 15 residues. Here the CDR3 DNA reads TGTGCCAGCAGCGTCGGACAGGCCATGGGCTATGGCTACACCTTC. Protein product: CASSVGQAMGYGYTF.

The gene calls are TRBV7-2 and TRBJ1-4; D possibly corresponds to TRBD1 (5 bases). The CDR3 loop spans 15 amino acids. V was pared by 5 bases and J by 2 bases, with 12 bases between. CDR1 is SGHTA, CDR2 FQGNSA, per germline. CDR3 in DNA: TGTGCCAGCAGCCTCCCCCGGGGGACTAATGAAAAACTGTTTTTT. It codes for CASSLPRGTNEKLFF.

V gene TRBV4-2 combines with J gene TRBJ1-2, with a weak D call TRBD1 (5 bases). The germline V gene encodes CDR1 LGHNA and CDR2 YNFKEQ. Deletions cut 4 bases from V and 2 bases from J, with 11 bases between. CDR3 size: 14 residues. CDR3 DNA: TGTGCCAGCAGCCCGTTCCGGGGGAACTATGGCTACACCTTC. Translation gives CASSPFRGNYGYTF.

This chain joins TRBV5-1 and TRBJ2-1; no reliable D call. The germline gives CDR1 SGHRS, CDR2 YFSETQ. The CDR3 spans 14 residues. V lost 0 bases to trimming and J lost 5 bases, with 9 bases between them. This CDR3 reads CASSLEAADNEQFF. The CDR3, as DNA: TGCGCCAGCAGCTTGGAAGCCGCCGACAATGAGCAGTTCTTC.

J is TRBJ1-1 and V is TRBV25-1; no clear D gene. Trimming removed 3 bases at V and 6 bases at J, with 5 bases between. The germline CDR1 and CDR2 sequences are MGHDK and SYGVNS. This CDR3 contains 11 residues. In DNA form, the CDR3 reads TGTGCCAGCAGTGAGGGTCCTGAAGCTTTCTTT. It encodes CASSEGPEAFF.

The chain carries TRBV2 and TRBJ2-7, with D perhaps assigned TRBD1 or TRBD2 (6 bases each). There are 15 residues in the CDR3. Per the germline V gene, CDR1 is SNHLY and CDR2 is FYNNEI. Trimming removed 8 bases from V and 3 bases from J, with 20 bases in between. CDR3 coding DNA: TGTGCCAGCTTTAAACAGGGAGGCCACTACTACGAGCAGTACTTC. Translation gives CASFKQGGHYYEQYF.

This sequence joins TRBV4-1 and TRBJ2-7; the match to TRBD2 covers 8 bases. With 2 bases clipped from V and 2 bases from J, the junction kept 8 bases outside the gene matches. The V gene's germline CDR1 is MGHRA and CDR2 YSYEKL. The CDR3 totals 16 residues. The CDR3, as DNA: TGCGCCAGCAGCCAAAGAACGGGGGGGTATACCTACGAGCAGTACTTC. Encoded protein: CASSQRTGGYTYEQYF.

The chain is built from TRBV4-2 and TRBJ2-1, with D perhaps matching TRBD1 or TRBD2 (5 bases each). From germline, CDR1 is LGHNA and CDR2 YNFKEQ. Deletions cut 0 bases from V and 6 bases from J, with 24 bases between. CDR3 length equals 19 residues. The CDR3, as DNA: TGTGCCAGCAGCCAAGACCCCTGGAATCGGGGCCCTTCTGGCAATGAGCAGTTCTTC. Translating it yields CASSQDPWNRGPSGNEQFF.

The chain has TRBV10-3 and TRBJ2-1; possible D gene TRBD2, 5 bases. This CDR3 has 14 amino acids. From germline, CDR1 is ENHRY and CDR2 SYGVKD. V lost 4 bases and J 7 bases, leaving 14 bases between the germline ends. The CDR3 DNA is TGTGCCATCAGTGCGCGGCCGGAGGTTAATGAGCAGTTCTTC. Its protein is CAISARPEVNEQFF.

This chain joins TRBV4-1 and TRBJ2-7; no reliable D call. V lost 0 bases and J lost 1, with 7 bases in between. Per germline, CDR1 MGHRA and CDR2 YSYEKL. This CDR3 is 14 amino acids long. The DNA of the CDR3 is TGCGCCAGCAGCCAAGAAAGGGATTCCTACGAGCAGTACTTC. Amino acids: CASSQERDSYEQYF.